This TCR beta chain was obtained from a study of cytomegalovirus exposure and HLA in healthy donors. About the research overall: Researchers previously reported finding some 110 million unique TCR beta sequences from 170 million or so T cells. Findings of the study overall: Rarity marked most TCR sequences, yet some public TCRs occurred in many donors.

Of note for this clone: Its antigen remains unidentified.

Trimming cost V 1 base and J 7 bases; bases outside gene matches: 10. CDR1 KGHSH and CDR2 LQKENI come from the germline V gene. There are 16 residues in the CDR3. This PCR relied on a set of 60 Vbeta primers and 13 Jbeta primers. The assay was immunoSEQ multiplex PCR, and TCRdb's table has in-frame clones only and misses some. The sample holds about 180,000 clones, 65% to 85% seen once. The sequence was obtained from a man in his 60s in good health and CMV-seronegative. Sequencing was done on a sample of PBMCs. V is TRBV18 and J is TRBJ1-5; 7 bases map to TRBD1. CDR3 region: CASSPLPDRAGQPQHF. Here the CDR3 DNA reads TGTGCCAGCTCACCACTTCCCGACAGGGCGGGCCAGCCCCAGCATTTT.